Listed here are 20 T cell receptor beta chains from one sample, sequenced in a study of shared clonotypes between healthy human individuals. Clones were sequenced by immunoSEQ multiplex PCR, and TCRdb holds only the in-frame ones, with some missing. The data hold around 940,000 clones, with 76% observed a single time. The sample comprised memory CD4+ T cells sorted from blood. Documented subset: CD45RA-negative fraction. The receptors derive from a man aged 18 to 30 in good health.

This clone has a count of ten or more. The chain uses TRBV2 and TRBJ1-2; possibly TRBD1 for D (6 bases). The germline V gene has CDR1 SNHLY and CDR2 FYNNEI. This CDR3 has 14 amino acids. V lost 4 bases and J lost 5, with 14 bases in between. The CDR3 coding sequence is TGTGCCAGCAGTGCCCCGGGGCAGGGGTATGGCTACACCTTC. Amino acids: CASSAPGQGYGYTF.

This clone was seen only once. The chain links TRBV9 to TRBJ2-2; 13 nucleotides match TRBD2. V shed 5 bases, J shed 5 bases, and the junction held 6 bases outside the gene matches. Looked up from germline, CDR1 is SGDLS and CDR2 is YYNGEE. The CDR3 runs 16 residues. The CDR3 nucleotides read TGTGCCAGCAGAGGACTAGCGGGGGTAGAGACCGGGGAGCTGTTTTTT. The encoded protein is CASRGLAGVETGELFF.

The chain combines TRBV2 with TRBJ2-2; 11 nucleotides agree with TRBD2. Germline trimming cut 5 bases from V and 8 bases from J; bases unmatched to any gene: 10. The CDR3 totals 16 residues. The germline V gene has CDR1 SNHLY and CDR2 FYNNEI. In DNA form, the CDR3 reads TGTGCCAGCAGTCGAAATAGCGGGAGGGCCGCGGGGGAGCTGTTTTTT. Its translation is CASSRNSGRAAGELFF.

The rearrangement uses TRBV28 and TRBJ1-1; D gene unclear. Germline V CDR1 and CDR2: MDHEN, SYDVKM. The ends were cut back, 5 bases at V and 0 bases at J, with 10 bases in the middle. The CDR3 has 14 residues. CDR3 nucleotides: TGTGCCAGCAGTCCCCGGGCTTTGAACACTGAAGCTTTCTTT. Amino acids: CASSPRALNTEAFF.

The chain has TRBV5-1 and TRBJ1-1; TRBD1 matches at 7 bases. This CDR3 region has 17 residues. Germline loops: CDR1 SGHRS, CDR2 YFSETQ. V dropped 0 bases and J dropped 1; count of bases not matched to a gene: 9. CDR3 loop: CASSLEQGRQANTEAFF. In DNA, the CDR3 is TGCGCCAGCAGCTTGGAACAGGGGCGACAAGCGAACACTGAAGCTTTCTTT.

CDR3 region: CASSEYLGTGSTEAFF. CDR3 coding DNA: TGTGCCAGCAGCGAGTATTTAGGGACAGGGTCCACTGAAGCTTTCTTT. The rearrangement uses TRBV9 and TRBJ1-1, with 9 nucleotides matching TRBD1. The CDR3 consists of 16 residues. Germline V gene sequence: CDR1 SGDLS, CDR2 YYNGEE. After removal of 3 bases from V and 4 bases from J, the junction contained 10 bases not matched to a gene.

This clone has a handful of counts. V gene TRBV19 combines with J gene TRBJ1-4, with D hard to call. The CDR3 has 15 residues. Trimming took off 2 bases at V and 4 bases at J, with 11 bases between the two ends. Germline V gene lookup returns CDR1 LNHDA and CDR2 SQIVND (reference sequence). The CDR3 DNA is TGTGCCAGTAGTATACGGGCAGGAGTTAATGAAAAACTGTTTTTT. Translating gives CASSIRAGVNEKLFF.

The V call is TRBV4-1, the J call TRBJ2-7; 14 bases line up with TRBD2. The CDR3 spans 18 residues. J gave up 5 bases and V 4 bases, and 13 bases lay outside the gene matches. Germline-derived CDR1 and CDR2 are MGHRA and YSYEKL. In nucleotides, the CDR3 is TGCGCCAGCAGCCCAGCAGCGGGACTAGCGGGAGAAAGGAACGAGCAGTACTTC. Translated: CASSPAAGLAGERNEQYF.

J is TRBJ2-5 and V is TRBV27; TRBD1 aligns across 12 bases. Unmatched junction bases numbered 6, after V lost 4 bases and J lost 6 bases. The CDR3 extends over 15 amino acids. In germline, CDR1 is MNHEY, CDR2 SMNVEV (reference sequence). The CDR3 spells CASSSGQGAIKTQYF. The CDR3 nucleotides read TGTGCCAGCAGTTCGGGACAGGGGGCCATAAAGACCCAGTACTTC.

The chain carries TRBV7-3 and TRBJ1-6; D may be TRBD1 (5 bases). This CDR3 has 13 amino acids. CDR1 and CDR2 from the germline V gene are SGHTA and FQGTGA. V lost 3 bases, J lost 6 bases, and 6 bases lay in between. The CDR3 is CASSLGLNSPLHF. The DNA of the CDR3 is TGTGCCAGCAGCTTGGGACTTAATTCACCCCTCCACTTT.

The J gene is TRBJ2-2, the V gene TRBV7-2; no firm D call. The V gene lost 1 base and the J gene lost 4 bases, with 10 bases spanning the gap. CDR1 and CDR2 (germline): SGHTA, FQGNSA. CDR3 size: 15 residues. The CDR3 reads CASSLEGAATGELFF. Here the CDR3 DNA reads TGTGCCAGCAGCTTAGAGGGTGCGGCCACCGGGGAGCTGTTTTTT.

This clone has a single count. The V gene is TRBV18, the J gene TRBJ1-2; a weak D match, TRBD1 (5 bases). The V gene lost 3 bases and the J gene lost 2 bases, with 13 bases spanning the gap. The CDR3 covers 15 residues. Germline V gene data show CDR1 as KGHSH and CDR2 as LQKENI. The CDR3 loop is CASSPEAGSNYGYTF. In nucleotides, the CDR3 is TGTGCCAGCTCACCGGAGGCAGGGAGCAACTATGGCTACACCTTC.

Comments on this clone: Other DNA sequences of this sample code for an identical CDR3. The rearrangement links TRBV2 to TRBJ2-2; TRBD2 matches 12 bases. The CDR3 loop spans 13 amino acids. V was pared by 8 bases and J by 6 bases, with 1 base of the junction left unmatched. Germline V gene data show CDR1 as SNHLY and CDR2 as FYNNEI. As DNA, the CDR3 is TGTGCCAGCCGACTAGCGGGGGCCGGGGAGCTGTTTTTT. Protein product: CASRLAGAGELFF.

The V gene is TRBV19, the J gene TRBJ1-4; a possible D gene is TRBD1 (5 bases). The ends were cut back, 4 bases at V and 7 bases at J, with 10 bases in the middle. The CDR3 sequence is 13 residues long. Germline V lookup: CDR1 LNHDA, CDR2 SQIVND (reference sequence). DNA of the CDR3: TGTGCCAGTAGTAGAGGGGTGATTGAAAAACTGTTTTTT. It is translated as CASSRGVIEKLFF.

The rearrangement joins TRBV11-1 to TRBJ2-5, with a tentative D call TRBD2 (5 bases). Germline V gene sequence: CDR1 SGHAT, CDR2 FQDESV (reference sequence). The V and J ends lost 5 bases and 5 bases respectively, with 21 bases between them. CDR3 size: 16 residues. DNA for the CDR3: TGTGCCAGCAGCACCCGAGGACCCGCGAGGGCGGAGACCCAGTACTTC. It encodes CASSTRGPARAETQYF.

The chain combines TRBV19 with TRBJ2-2, with 10 bases matching TRBD2. The CDR3 length is 16 residues. The V and J ends lost 5 bases and 4 bases, in that order; junction bases with no gene match: 7. CDR1 is LNHDA and CDR2 is SQIVND in the germline V gene (reference sequence). The CDR3 is CASSARLAGSTGELFF. In DNA, the CDR3 is TGTGCCAGTAGTGCTAGACTAGCGGGTAGCACCGGGGAGCTGTTTTTT.

This clone has just one count. V and J are TRBV27 and TRBJ1-1, with 7 nucleotides matching TRBD1. V shed 6 bases, J shed 4 bases, and the junction held 5 bases outside the gene matches. This CDR3 is built from 13 residues. Looked up from germline, CDR1 is MNHEY and CDR2 is SMNVEV (reference sequence). The CDR3 region is CASSLQGTTEAFF. DNA of the CDR3: TGTGCCAGCAGCCTACAGGGGACCACTGAAGCTTTCTTT.

The rearrangement uses TRBV5-4 and TRBJ2-5; D may match TRBD1 or TRBD2 (5 bases each). This CDR3 has 15 residues. The ends were cut back, 1 base at V and 5 bases at J, with 15 bases in the middle. Germline lookup yields CDR1 SGHNT and CDR2 YYREEE (reference sequence). DNA for the CDR3: TGTGCCAGCAGCTTGCTGGGACCACAATCGGAGACCCAGTACTTC. This sequence encodes CASSLLGPQSETQYF.

This clone was counted only a few times. The same CDR3 can be traced to other DNA sequences in this sample. J is TRBJ2-3 and V is TRBV4-3; maybe TRBD2 (6 bases). V shed 0 bases and J shed 6 bases, with 7 bases lying between them. CDR1 is LGHNA and CDR2 is YSLEER in the germline V gene. This CDR3 has 13 amino acids. CDR3 residues: CASSQDRGDTQYF. CDR3 DNA: TGCGCCAGCAGCCAAGATCGGGGGGATACGCAGTATTTT.

The V and J genes are TRBV28 and TRBJ1-1; D call uncertain. This CDR3 is built from 16 residues. Per germline, CDR1 MDHEN and CDR2 SYDVKM. V shed 7 bases and J shed 0 bases, with 18 bases lying between them. This CDR3 is CASTMGRVPMNTEAFF. The DNA for the CDR3 is TGTGCCAGCACCATGGGTAGGGTCCCCATGAACACTGAAGCTTTCTTT.